The TCR beta chain under discussion was sequenced for a study of T cells after yellow fever vaccination. Study in general: Low-cell-number fractions were prepared with SMART-Seq v4 Ultra Low Input. General study results and limits: The booster saw the reappearance of most primary-vaccination clones (around 96% CD4, 88% CD8). FACS-sorted repertoires could contain abundant clonotypes contaminating from the bulk population.

This clonotype appeared a few times. Its target is not known. TCR cDNA was made by 5'RACE template switching, adding a universal primer site and UMIs. MiXCR, run by TCRdb on the 5' RACE reads, gives a single entry per CDR3 protein. The sample contains 150,000 to 200,000 distinct CDR3 sequences, approximately 10% of which appear only once. The CDR3 has 13 amino acids. Between the trimmed V and J ends, which lost 8 bases and 2 bases, there was a span of 11 bases. Germline V gene lookup returns CDR1 MGHDK and CDR2 SYGVNS. This receptor was identified in a man younger than 35 who received the YFV17D yellow fever vaccine. V and J are TRBV25-1 and TRBJ2-3; D uncertain. Sequencing was performed on CD8+ T cells sorted from PBMCs, taken 45 days after the yellow fever booster vaccination. The CDR3 loop is CASGPLYTDTQYF. CDR3 in DNA: TGTGCCAGCGGCCCTCTATACACAGATACGCAGTATTTT.